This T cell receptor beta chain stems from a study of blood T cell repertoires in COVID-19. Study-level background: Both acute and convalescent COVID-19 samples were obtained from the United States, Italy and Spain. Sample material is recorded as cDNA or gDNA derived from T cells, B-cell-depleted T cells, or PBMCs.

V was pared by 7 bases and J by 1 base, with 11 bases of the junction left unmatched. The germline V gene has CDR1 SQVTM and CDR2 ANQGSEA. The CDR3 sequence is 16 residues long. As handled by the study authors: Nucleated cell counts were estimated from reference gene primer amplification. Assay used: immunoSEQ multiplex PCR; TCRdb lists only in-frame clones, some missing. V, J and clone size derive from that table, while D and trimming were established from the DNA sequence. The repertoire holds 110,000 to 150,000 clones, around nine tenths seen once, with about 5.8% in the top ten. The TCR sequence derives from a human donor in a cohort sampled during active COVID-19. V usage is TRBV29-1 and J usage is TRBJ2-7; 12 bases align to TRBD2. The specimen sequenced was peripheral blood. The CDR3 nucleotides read TGCAGCGCCACCAGGGTGGGGACTAGCGGGTCCTACGAGCAGTACTTC. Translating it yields CSATRVGTSGSYEQYF.